The rows below give T cell receptor beta chains drawn from one sample of a study of beta chain features in type 1 diabetes. Repertoires were generated with immunoSEQ multiplex PCR, while TCRdb's copy carries only in-frame clones and drops some. The sample records around 400,000 clones, over 9.5% being singletons. Sequencing used naive CD4+ T cells from blood. Receptor source: a man aged 18-30 years in good health. CDR3s include the opening cysteine and the closing phenylalanine or tryptophan. D genes are given only for firm matches. Not every row has a clone size; where given, it reads once, few, many or a size class.

V gene: TRBV11-2; D gene: TRBD2; J gene: TRBJ2-7; clone size: few; CDR3 DNA: TGTGCCAGCAGACCCCTCAAGCGGGGGTCCTACGAGCAGTACTTC; CDR3 protein: CASRPLKRGSYEQYF
V gene: TRBV7-2; D gene: TRBD2; J gene: TRBJ2-3; clone size: few; CDR3 DNA: TGTGCCAGCAGTCCTAGCGGGAGCACAGATACGCAGTATTTT; CDR3 protein: CASSPSGSTDTQYF
V gene: TRBV9; D gene: -; J gene: TRBJ2-7; clone size: -; CDR3 DNA: TGTGCCAGCAGCGTAGGGGAGGCTTACTACGAGCAGTACTTC; CDR3 protein: CASSVGEAYYEQYF
V gene: TRBV7-8; D gene: -; J gene: TRBJ2-7; clone size: -; CDR3 DNA: TGTGCCAGCAGCTTAGTATCCGGCTACGAGCAGTACTTC; CDR3 protein: CASSLVSGYEQYF
V gene: TRBV30; D gene: -; J gene: TRBJ1-1; clone size: few; CDR3 DNA: TGTGCCTGGAGACGCGGGAACACTGAAGCTTTCTTT; CDR3 protein: CAWRRGNTEAFF
V gene: TRBV5-1; D gene: TRBD1; J gene: TRBJ2-1; clone size: -; CDR3 DNA: TGCGCCAGCAGCACGGGACAGGCGGATGAGCAGTTCTTC; CDR3 protein: CASSTGQADEQFF
V gene: TRBV5-6; D gene: -; J gene: TRBJ1-1; clone size: -; CDR3 DNA: TGTGCCAGCAGCTTGGCTTGGGGGACAAGCAACACTGAAGCTTTCTTT; CDR3 protein: CASSLAWGTSNTEAFF
V gene: TRBV2; D gene: TRBD1; J gene: TRBJ2-1; clone size: few; CDR3 DNA: TGTGCCAGCAAGCCGGGACAGGTCTACAATGAGCAGTTCTTC; CDR3 protein: CASKPGQVYNEQFF
V gene: TRBV9; D gene: TRBD2; J gene: TRBJ2-1; clone size: -; CDR3 DNA: TGTGCCAGCAGCGTAGTGCTAGCGGGAGGAATAGATGAGCAGTTCTTC; CDR3 protein: CASSVVLAGGIDEQFF
V gene: TRBV5-1; D gene: TRBD1; J gene: TRBJ2-3; clone size: -; CDR3 DNA: TGCGCCAGCAGCTTGGATCGGCAGGGGGTCGCAGATACGCAGTATTTT; CDR3 protein: CASSLDRQGVADTQYF
V gene: TRBV4-1; D gene: -; J gene: TRBJ1-1; clone size: -; CDR3 DNA: TGCGCCAGCAGCCAAGACGGGACACTTTACCGGCCTGAAGCTTTCTTT; CDR3 protein: CASSQDGTLYRPEAFF
V gene: TRBV5-4; D gene: -; J gene: TRBJ2-2; clone size: few; CDR3 DNA: TGTGCCAGCAGCTTCCCGGGGTCGAACACCGGGGAGCTGTTTTTT; CDR3 protein: CASSFPGSNTGELFF
V gene: TRBV5-1; D gene: -; J gene: TRBJ1-5; clone size: -; CDR3 DNA: TGCGCCAGCAGCTTGGCCCCCGGGAACGGCAATCAGCCCCAGCATTTT; CDR3 protein: CASSLAPGNGNQPQHF
V gene: TRBV7-2; D gene: -; J gene: TRBJ2-4; clone size: few; CDR3 DNA: TGTGCCAGCAGCTTAGGCGGGGTAGCCAAAAACATTCAGTACTTC; CDR3 protein: CASSLGGVAKNIQYF
V gene: TRBV29-1; D gene: TRBD1; J gene: TRBJ1-5; clone size: few; CDR3 DNA: TGCAGCGCTGGGACAGGGTTGGAGCCCCAGCATTTT; CDR3 protein: CSAGTGLEPQHF
V gene: TRBV18; D gene: TRBD1; J gene: TRBJ2-5; clone size: once; CDR3 DNA: TGTGCCAGCTCACCCACTGGGACAGAAGAGACCCAGTACTTC; CDR3 protein: CASSPTGTEETQYF
V gene: TRBV18; D gene: -; J gene: TRBJ2-1; clone size: -; CDR3 DNA: TGTGCCAGCTCACCAACGGGGGAAGGAGGCTCGCACACCCAGTTCTTC; CDR3 protein: CASSPTGEGGSHTQFF
V gene: TRBV6-4; D gene: -; J gene: TRBJ2-1; clone size: -; CDR3 DNA: TGTGCCAGCAGTGGATTAGCAGGGGACGGTGAGCAGTTCTTC; CDR3 protein: CASSGLAGDGEQFF
V gene: TRBV30; D gene: -; J gene: TRBJ1-1; clone size: many; CDR3 DNA: TGTGCCTGGAGTGGCAGGGTCCTCCCTGAAGCTTTCTTT; CDR3 protein: CAWSGRVLPEAFF
V gene: TRBV18; D gene: -; J gene: TRBJ2-7; clone size: -; CDR3 DNA: TGTGCCAGCTCACCAAGGCTAGCCGGCGAGCAGTACTTC; CDR3 protein: CASSPRLAGEQYF
V gene: TRBV4-2; D gene: -; J gene: TRBJ1-2; clone size: -; CDR3 DNA: TGTGCCAGCAGCAGTGCTGCGTCCCTGGTGAACGGCTACACCTTC; CDR3 protein: CASSSAASLVNGYTF
V gene: TRBV5-6; D gene: TRBD2; J gene: TRBJ2-3; clone size: -; CDR3 DNA: TGTGCCAGCACCGAACTAGCGGGAGGGCCCCGGACGCCGGCAGATACGCAGTATTTT; CDR3 protein: CASTELAGGPRTPADTQYF
V gene: TRBV7-9; D gene: -; J gene: TRBJ1-1; clone size: -; CDR3 DNA: TGTGCCAGCAGAACTAGCTCGGGGGTTCCGGGCACTGAAGCTTTCTTT; CDR3 protein: CASRTSSGVPGTEAFF